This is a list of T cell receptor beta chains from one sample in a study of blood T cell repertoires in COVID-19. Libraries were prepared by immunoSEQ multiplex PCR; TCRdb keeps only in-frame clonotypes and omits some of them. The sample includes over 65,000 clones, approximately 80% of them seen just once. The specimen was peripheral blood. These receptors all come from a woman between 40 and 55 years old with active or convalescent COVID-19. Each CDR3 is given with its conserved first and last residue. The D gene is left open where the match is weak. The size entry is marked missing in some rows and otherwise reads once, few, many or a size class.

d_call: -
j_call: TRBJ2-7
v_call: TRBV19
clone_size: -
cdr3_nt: TGTGCCAGTAGCATAACAGGCTACCCCCTCTACGAGCAGTACTTC
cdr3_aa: CASSITGYPLYEQYF

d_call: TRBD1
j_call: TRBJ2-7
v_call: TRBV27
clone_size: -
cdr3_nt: TGTGCCAGCAGTTTTTACGGACAGGGCCCCTACGAGCAGTACTTC
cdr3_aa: CASSFYGQGPYEQYF

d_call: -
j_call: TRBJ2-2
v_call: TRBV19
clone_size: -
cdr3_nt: TGTGCCAGTAGTAGGGCTTCCACCGGGGAGCTGTTTTTT
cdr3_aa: CASSRASTGELFF

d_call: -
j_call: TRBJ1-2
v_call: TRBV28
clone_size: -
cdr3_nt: TGTGCCAGCAGTTTACCAGGTACTAACTATGGCTACACCTTC
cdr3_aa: CASSLPGTNYGYTF

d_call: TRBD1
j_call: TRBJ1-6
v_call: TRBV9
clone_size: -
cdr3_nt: TGTGCCAGCAGCGTCGGGACAGGGAAGGGTTCACCCCTCCACTTT
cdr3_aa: CASSVGTGKGSPLHF

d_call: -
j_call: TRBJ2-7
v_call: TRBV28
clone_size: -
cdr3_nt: TGTGCCAGCAGTTTATGGCCGATCGGGTACGAGCAGTACTTC
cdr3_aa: CASSLWPIGYEQYF

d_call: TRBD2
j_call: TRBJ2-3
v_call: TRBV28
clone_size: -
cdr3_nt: TGTGCCAGCAGTTTAGTTTTGGGCGGGGGGCCTCCAGGAGATACGCAGTATTTT
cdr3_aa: CASSLVLGGGPPGDTQYF

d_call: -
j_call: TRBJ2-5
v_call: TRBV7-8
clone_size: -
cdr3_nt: TGTGCCAGCAGCTTAGGACTCTACAGGGAAGAGACCCAGTACTTC
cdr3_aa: CASSLGLYREETQYF

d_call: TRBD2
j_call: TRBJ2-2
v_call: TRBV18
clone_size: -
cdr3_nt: TGTGCCATACCGGGACTAGCGACCGGGGAGCTGTTTTTT
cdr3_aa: CAIPGLATGELFF

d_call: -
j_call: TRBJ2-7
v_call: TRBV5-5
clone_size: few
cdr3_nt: TGTGCCAGCAGCCTGGTCGGACTAACCAACGAGCAGTACTTC
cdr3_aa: CASSLVGLTNEQYF

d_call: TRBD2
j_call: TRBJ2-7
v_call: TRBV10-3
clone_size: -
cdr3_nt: TGTGCCATCAGTGCGACTAGCGGGACCTACGAGCAGTACTTC
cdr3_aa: CAISATSGTYEQYF

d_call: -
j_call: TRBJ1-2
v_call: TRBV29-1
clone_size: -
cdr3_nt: TGCAGCGTTCTTGGACAGCACTATGGCTACACCTTC
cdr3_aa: CSVLGQHYGYTF

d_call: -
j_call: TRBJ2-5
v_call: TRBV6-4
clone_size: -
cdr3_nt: TGTGCCAGCAGTGACTCGACAGAGGAGACCCAGTACTTC
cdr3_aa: CASSDSTEETQYF

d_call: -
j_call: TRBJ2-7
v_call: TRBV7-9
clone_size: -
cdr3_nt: TGTGCCAGCAGCTTAGCCGCGGCGGGGTCTGGCTACGAGCAGTACTTC
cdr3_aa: CASSLAAAGSGYEQYF

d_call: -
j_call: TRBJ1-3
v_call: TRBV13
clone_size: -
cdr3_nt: TGTGCCAGCAGAAGAGGGGGTAAGAATGGAAACACCATATATTTT
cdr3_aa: CASRRGGKNGNTIYF

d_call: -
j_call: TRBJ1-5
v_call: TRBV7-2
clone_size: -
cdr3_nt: TGTGCCAGCAGCTTAGAGACAGGCGTTAGCAATCAGCCCCAGCATTTT
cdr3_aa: CASSLETGVSNQPQHF

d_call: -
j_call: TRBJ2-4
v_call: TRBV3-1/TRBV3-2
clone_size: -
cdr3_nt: TGTGCCAGCAGCCAAGCCCCCGGGACAAGCCAAAACATTCAGTACTTC
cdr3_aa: CASSQAPGTSQNIQYF

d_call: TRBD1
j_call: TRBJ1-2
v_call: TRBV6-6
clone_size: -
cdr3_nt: TGTGCCAGCAGCTACACCGGGACAGGGATCGGGTATGGCTACACCTTC
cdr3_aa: CASSYTGTGIGYGYTF

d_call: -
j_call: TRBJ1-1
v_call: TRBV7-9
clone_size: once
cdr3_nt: TGTGCCAGCAGCTCACAGGCAGAAGCTTTCTTT
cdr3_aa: CASSSQAEAFF

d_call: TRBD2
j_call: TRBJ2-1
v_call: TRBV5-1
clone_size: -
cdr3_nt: TGCGCCAGCAGCTTGGTAGCTAGCGGGAGCGGTGAGCAGTTCTTC
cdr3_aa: CASSLVASGSGEQFF

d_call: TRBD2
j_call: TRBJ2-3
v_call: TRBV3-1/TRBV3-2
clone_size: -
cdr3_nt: TGTGCCAGCAGCCGGAAGATCGTACTAGCGGCTAGCACAGATACGCAGTATTTT
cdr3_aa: CASSRKIVLAASTDTQYF

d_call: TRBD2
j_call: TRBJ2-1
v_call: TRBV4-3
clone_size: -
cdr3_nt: TGCGCCAGTAGCCAAGAGGGACTAGCGCGATCCTACAATGAGCAGTTCTTC
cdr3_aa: CASSQEGLARSYNEQFF

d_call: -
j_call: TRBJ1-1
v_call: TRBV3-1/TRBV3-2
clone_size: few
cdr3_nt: TGTGCCAGCAGCCAAGGGACAGTAAACACTGAAGCTTTCTTT
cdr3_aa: CASSQGTVNTEAFF

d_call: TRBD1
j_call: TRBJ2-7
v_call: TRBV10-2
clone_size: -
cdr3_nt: TGCGCCAGCACCCCGGGACAGGGACACCGCGAGCAGTACTTC
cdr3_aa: CASTPGQGHREQYF

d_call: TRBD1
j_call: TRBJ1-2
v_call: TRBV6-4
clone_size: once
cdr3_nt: TGTGCCAGCAGCGGGGGACAGGGGTATGGCTACACCTTC
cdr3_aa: CASSGGQGYGYTF

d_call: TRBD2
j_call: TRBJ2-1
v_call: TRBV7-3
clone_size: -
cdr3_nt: TGTGCCAGCAGCTTTGCGGGGGAGTACAATGAGCAGTTCTTC
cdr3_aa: CASSFAGEYNEQFF

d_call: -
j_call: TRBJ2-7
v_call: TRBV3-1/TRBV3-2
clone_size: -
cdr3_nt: TGTGCCAGCAGCCAAGATGGGGGCGGCGGTTCCCTCTACGAGCAGTACTTC
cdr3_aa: CASSQDGGGGSLYEQYF

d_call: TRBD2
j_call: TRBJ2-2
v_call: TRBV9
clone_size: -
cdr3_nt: TGTGCCAGCAGCGTAGGAGCGGGAGGGGCCAACACCGGGGAGCTGTTTTTT
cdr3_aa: CASSVGAGGANTGELFF

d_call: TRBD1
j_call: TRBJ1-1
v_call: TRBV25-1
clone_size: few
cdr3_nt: TGTGCCAGCAGGGGACAGCTACCGATGAACACTGAAGCTTTCTTT
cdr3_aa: CASRGQLPMNTEAFF

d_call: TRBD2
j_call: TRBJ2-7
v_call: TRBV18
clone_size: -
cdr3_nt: TGTGCCACGGGGGGGCAGTACGAGCAGTACTTC
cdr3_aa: CATGGQYEQYF

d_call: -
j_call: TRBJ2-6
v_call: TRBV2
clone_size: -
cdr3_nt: TGTGCCAGCAGTGTGGGTGGAGGGTCTGGGGCCAACGTCCTGACTTTC
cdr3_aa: CASSVGGGSGANVLTF

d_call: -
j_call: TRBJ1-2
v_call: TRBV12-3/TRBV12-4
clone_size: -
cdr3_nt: TGTGCCAGCAGTTTGATCAGGGCTGGCTACACCTTC
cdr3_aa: CASSLIRAGYTF

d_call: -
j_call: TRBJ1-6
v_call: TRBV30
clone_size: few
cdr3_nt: TGTGCCTGGACGCCGGGCTATAATTCACCCCTCCACTTT
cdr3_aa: CAWTPGYNSPLHF

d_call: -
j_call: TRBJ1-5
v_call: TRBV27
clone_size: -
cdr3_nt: TGTGCCAGCAGTTGGAGGGGAGGGCAGCCCCAGCATTTT
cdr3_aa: CASSWRGGQPQHF

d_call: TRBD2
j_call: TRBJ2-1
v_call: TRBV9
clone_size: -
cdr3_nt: TGTGCCAGCAGCGTATTGTATGGGACTAGCGTAAATGAGCAGTTCTTC
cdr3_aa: CASSVLYGTSVNEQFF

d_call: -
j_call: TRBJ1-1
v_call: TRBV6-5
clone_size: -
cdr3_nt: TGTGCCAGCAGGGGACTAGGGATGAACACTGAAGCTTTCTTT
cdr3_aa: CASRGLGMNTEAFF

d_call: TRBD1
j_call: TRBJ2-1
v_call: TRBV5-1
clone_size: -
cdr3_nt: TGCGCCAGCAGGACAGGGGGCGACGGGATTCAGTTCTTC
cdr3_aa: CASRTGGDGIQFF

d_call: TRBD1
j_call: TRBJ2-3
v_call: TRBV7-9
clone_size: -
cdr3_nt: TGTGCCAGCAGCCCCGGGACAGGGATTTCGCAGTATTTT
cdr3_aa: CASSPGTGISQYF

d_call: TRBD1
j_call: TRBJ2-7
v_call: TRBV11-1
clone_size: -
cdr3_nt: TGTGCCAGCAGCAACGACAGGGAACCCTCCCTTTACGAGCAGTACTTC
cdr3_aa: CASSNDREPSLYEQYF

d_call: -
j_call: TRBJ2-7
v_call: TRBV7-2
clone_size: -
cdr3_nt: TGTGCCAGCAGCTTAGTCGACAGTGCGGCCTACGAGCAGTACTTC
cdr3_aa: CASSLVDSAAYEQYF

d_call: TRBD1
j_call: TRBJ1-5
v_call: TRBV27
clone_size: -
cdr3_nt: TGTGCCAGCAGTTTAGGGACAGGGGTGAATCAGCCCCAGCATTTT
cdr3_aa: CASSLGTGVNQPQHF

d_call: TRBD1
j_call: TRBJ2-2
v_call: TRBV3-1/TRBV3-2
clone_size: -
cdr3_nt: TGTGCCAGCAGTGACCCACACAGGGGCGATAACACCGGGGAGCTGTTTTTT
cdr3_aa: CASSDPHRGDNTGELFF

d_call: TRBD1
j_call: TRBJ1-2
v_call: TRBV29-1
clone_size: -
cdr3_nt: TGCAGCGCCGTCGGGACAGGGGATGGCTACACCTTC
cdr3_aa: CSAVGTGDGYTF

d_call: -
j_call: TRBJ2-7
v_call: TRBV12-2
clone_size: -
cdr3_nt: TGTGCAAGTCGCTCGATTTGGGCCCCCAAAACTGGGCTAGCTATCACTCGGGAGCAGTACTTC
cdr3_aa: CASRSIWAPKTGLAITREQYF

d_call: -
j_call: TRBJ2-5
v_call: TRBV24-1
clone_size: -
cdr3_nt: TGTGCCACCAGTGAACACACCCCCGAGACCCAGTACTTC
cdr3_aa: CATSEHTPETQYF